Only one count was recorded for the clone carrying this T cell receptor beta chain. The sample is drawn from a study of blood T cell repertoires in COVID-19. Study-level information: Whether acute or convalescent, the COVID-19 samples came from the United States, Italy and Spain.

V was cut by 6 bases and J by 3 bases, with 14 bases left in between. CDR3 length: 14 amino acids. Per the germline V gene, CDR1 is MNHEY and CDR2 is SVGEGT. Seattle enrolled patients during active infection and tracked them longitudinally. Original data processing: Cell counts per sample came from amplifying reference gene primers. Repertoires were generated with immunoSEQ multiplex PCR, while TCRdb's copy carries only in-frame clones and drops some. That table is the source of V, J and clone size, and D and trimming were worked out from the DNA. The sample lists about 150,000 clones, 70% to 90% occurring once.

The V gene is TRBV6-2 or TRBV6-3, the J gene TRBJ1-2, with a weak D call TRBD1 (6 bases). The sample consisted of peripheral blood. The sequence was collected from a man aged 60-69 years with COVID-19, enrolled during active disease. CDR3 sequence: CASSSWGLDYGYTF. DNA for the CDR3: TGTGCCAGCAGCTCTTGGGGGCTAGACTATGGCTACACCTTC.